Listed below are T cell receptor beta chains from one sample, sequenced in a study of control samples from healthy donors and cancer patients. Sequencing was performed with immunoSEQ multiplex PCR; in TCRdb, only in-frame clones are kept and a portion is missing. The data contain roughly 130,000 clones, under 95% of them singletons. The sample consisted of blood. These receptors were taken from a man younger than 30 in good health. Each CDR3 is given with its conserved first and last residue. The D gene is left open where the match is weak. The listing skips clone size in some rows; elsewhere it reads once, few, many or a size class.

j_call	v_call	clone_size	d_call	cdr3_nt	cdr3_aa
TRBJ1-1	TRBV7-3	-	TRBD1	TGTGCCAGCAGCTTAAAGACAGGGGCGGACACTGAAGCTTTCTTT	CASSLKTGADTEAFF
TRBJ1-5	TRBV19	-	-	TGTGCCACCTCAGGGCGGATCAATCAGCCCCAGCATTTT	CATSGRINQPQHF
TRBJ2-7	TRBV5-1	few	-	TGCGCCAGCAGCTTGGCCGCTAGCGTTTACGGCGAGCAGTACTTC	CASSLAASVYGEQYF
TRBJ1-1	TRBV29-1	-	-	TGCAGCGTTCGGCAGGGGCGCGGCACTGAAGCTTTCTTT	CSVRQGRGTEAFF
TRBJ2-7	TRBV13	-	TRBD2	TGTGCCAGCAGCCGACTAGCGGTCTCCTACGAGCAGTACTTC	CASSRLAVSYEQYF
TRBJ2-1	TRBV7-2	-	-	TGTGCCAGCAGCTTGGCGGCAGGGGACTTTTACAATGAGCAGTTCTTC	CASSLAAGDFYNEQFF
TRBJ2-3	TRBV9	-	-	TGTGCCAGCAGCGTAACGACAGATACGCAGTATTTT	CASSVTTDTQYF
TRBJ1-2	TRBV11-2	-	-	TGTGCCAGCAGCTTAGCACAGTCTGGCTATGGCTACACCTTC	CASSLAQSGYGYTF
TRBJ2-5	TRBV18	-	-	TGTGCCAGCTCACAAAGCGGACGGTCACAAGAGACCCAGTACTTC	CASSQSGRSQETQYF
TRBJ2-1	TRBV6-4	-	TRBD2	TGTGCCAGCAGTGGACTAGCGGGGGGGCCGAGTGAGCAGTTCTTC	CASSGLAGGPSEQFF
TRBJ2-5	TRBV7-9	-	TRBD1	TGTGCCAGCAGCCGGACAGGGGAGACCCAGTACTTC	CASSRTGETQYF
TRBJ2-7	TRBV9	-	TRBD1	TGTGCCAGCAGCCATCGACAGGGGGCGTCCTACGAGCAGTACTTC	CASSHRQGASYEQYF
TRBJ2-7	TRBV20-1	-	-	TGCAGTGCCCCGGATGCCTACGAGCAGTACTTC	CSAPDAYEQYF
TRBJ1-3	TRBV7-6	-	TRBD1	TGTGCCAGCAGCCAGCAGGGGGAGGCTGGAAACACCATATATTTT	CASSQQGEAGNTIYF
TRBJ2-6	TRBV24-1	-	-	TGTGCCACCAGTGATTTGCGACTTCGACCCCGGGGGCGCCTTCGCGCGTGGGGGGCCAACGTCCTGACTTTC	CATSDLRLRPRGRLRAWGANVLTF
TRBJ1-1	TRBV11-3	-	-	TGTGCCAGCAGCTTTCGGACAGACTCAGACACTGAAGCTTTCTTT	CASSFRTDSDTEAFF
TRBJ1-5	TRBV11-2	-	-	TGTGCCAGCAGCTTAGCTGGGGGCTCGAATCAGCCCCAGCATTTT	CASSLAGGSNQPQHF
TRBJ1-2	TRBV7-9	-	TRBD1	TGTGCCAGCAGCTTAGCCCGACAGGGGGTCGTCTCCTTC	CASSLARQGVVSF
TRBJ2-7	TRBV18	-	-	TGTGCCAGCTCACCACCTGGCAACCTATGGGACGAGCAGTACTTC	CASSPPGNLWDEQYF
TRBJ1-5	TRBV3-1/TRBV3-2	-	TRBD1	TGTGCCAGCAGCCAAGAGGCAGGGGGTTTACGGCAGCCCCAGCATTTT	CASSQEAGGLRQPQHF
TRBJ2-1	TRBV7-3	-	-	TGTGCCAGCAGCTCTACTAGCCGGGCCTACAATGAGCAGTTCTTC	CASSSTSRAYNEQFF
TRBJ2-3	TRBV11-2	-	-	TGTGCCAGCAGCCCGAGCCTATATGGTCGGAGCACAGATACGCAGTATTTT	CASSPSLYGRSTDTQYF
TRBJ1-2	TRBV25-1	-	TRBD1	TGTGCCAGCGCCCGGACAGGGTATGGGTATGGCTACACCTTC	CASARTGYGYGYTF
TRBJ1-2	TRBV3-1/TRBV3-2	-	TRBD1	TGTGCCAGCAGCCAACTAGGGACAGGTCACTATGGCTACACCTTC	CASSQLGTGHYGYTF
TRBJ2-5	TRBV5-4	-	-	TGTGCCAGCAGCTACCAAGAGACCCAGTACTTC	CASSYQETQYF
TRBJ2-5	TRBV6-5	-	-	TGTGCCAGCAGGGCTATTGTTCAAGAGACCCAGTACTTC	CASRAIVQETQYF
TRBJ2-5	TRBV13	-	-	TGTGCCAGCAGCTTGCGGGAGACCCAGTACTTC	CASSLRETQYF
TRBJ1-4	TRBV9	-	-	TGTGCCAGCAGTAGTGGGGTTAGCGAAAAACTGTTTTTT	CASSSGVSEKLFF
TRBJ2-7	TRBV29-1	-	-	TGCAGCGTTGCGGACAGCTACGAGCAGTACTTC	CSVADSYEQYF
TRBJ2-3	TRBV7-2	-	TRBD2	TGTGCCAGCAGCTTAGCCAAGCGGGGGACGCAGTATTTT	CASSLAKRGTQYF
TRBJ2-3	TRBV5-1	-	-	TGCGCCAGCAGGGTGGACGGATCGTCAGGAGATACGCAGTATTTT	CASRVDGSSGDTQYF
TRBJ1-4	TRBV10-3	-	-	TGTGCCATCAGTGAAGATGCGGGTGAAAAACTGTTTTTT	CAISEDAGEKLFF
TRBJ2-5	TRBV3-1/TRBV3-2	-	-	TGTGCCAGCAGCCAAGCGGGACGGTTACAAGAGACCCAGTACTTC	CASSQAGRLQETQYF
TRBJ2-1	TRBV2	-	TRBD1	TGTGCCAGCAGTGGGGACAGGGGACCCTACAATGAGCAGTTCTTC	CASSGDRGPYNEQFF
TRBJ1-2	TRBV15	-	-	TGTGCCACCAGCAGAGGGGGCAGGGATCGAGCTAACTATGGCTACACCTTC	CATSRGGRDRANYGYTF
TRBJ2-1	TRBV5-1	-	TRBD2	TGCGCCAGCAGCTTGGTCGCTAGCGGGGGGGCGACCTACAATGAGCAGTTCTTC	CASSLVASGGATYNEQFF
TRBJ1-2	TRBV5-1	-	TRBD1	TGCGCCAGTGACAGGGAGGGCTATGGCTACACCTTC	CASDREGYGYTF
TRBJ1-2	TRBV29-1	-	-	TGCAGCGTTGAAGACTCTCCGGCCTATGGCTACACCTTC	CSVEDSPAYGYTF
TRBJ1-1	TRBV30	-	TRBD1	TGTGCCTGGAGTGGGACAGGTCCGGACACTGAAGCTTTCTTT	CAWSGTGPDTEAFF
TRBJ1-5	TRBV18	-	-	TGTGCCAGCTCACCCCGGGCCGGCCGAAATCAGCCCCAGCATTTT	CASSPRAGRNQPQHF
TRBJ2-5	TRBV5-1	-	TRBD1	TGCGCCAGCAGCTCCCCGGGTCAGGGGGTTGAGACCCAGTACTTC	CASSSPGQGVETQYF
TRBJ1-5	TRBV12-5	-	-	TGTGCTAGTGGTTATCTTGACAGCAATCAGCCCCAGCATTTT	CASGYLDSNQPQHF
TRBJ2-5	TRBV7-2	-	-	TGTGCCAGCAGCTTAGCGCTTTCAGAGACCCAGTACTTC	CASSLALSETQYF
TRBJ2-2	TRBV30	-	-	TGTGCCTGGAGGGACAGTCCGGATGACACCGGGGAGCTGTTTTTT	CAWRDSPDDTGELFF
TRBJ1-1	TRBV11-1	-	TRBD1	TGTGCCAGCAGTATCGACAGGGACGTAGCTTTCTTT	CASSIDRDVAFF